The entry below describes one T cell receptor (beta chain). The record originates from a study of blood T cell repertoires in COVID-19. Study summary: Spain, Italy and the United States supplied samples that represented acute and convalescent COVID-19. The cDNA or gDNA used as material had been derived from T cells, B-cell-depleted T cells, or PBMCs.

How the authors handled the data: Estimates of nucleated cell counts were drawn from the amplification of reference gene primers. TCRdb keeps only in-frame clones here, not all; method: immunoSEQ multiplex PCR. The V and J calls and clone size were taken over from that table, and D and trimming were inferred from the DNA. Of 60,000 or so clones detected, approximately 78% appear once; the ten largest clones hold 14% to 15%. The specimen sequenced was peripheral blood. This sequence was found in an older man with acute or convalescent COVID-19.

This chain's CDR3 is CASSAQGFSGNTIYF. CDR3 nucleotides: TGTGCCAGCAGCGCTCAGGGCTTTAGTGGAAACACCATATATTTT. This sequence joins TRBV9 and TRBJ1-3; D possibly corresponds to TRBD1 (5 bases). From germline, CDR1 is SGDLS and CDR2 YYNGEE. V lost 3 bases, J lost 3 bases, and 13 bases lay in between. This CDR3 is 15 amino acids long.